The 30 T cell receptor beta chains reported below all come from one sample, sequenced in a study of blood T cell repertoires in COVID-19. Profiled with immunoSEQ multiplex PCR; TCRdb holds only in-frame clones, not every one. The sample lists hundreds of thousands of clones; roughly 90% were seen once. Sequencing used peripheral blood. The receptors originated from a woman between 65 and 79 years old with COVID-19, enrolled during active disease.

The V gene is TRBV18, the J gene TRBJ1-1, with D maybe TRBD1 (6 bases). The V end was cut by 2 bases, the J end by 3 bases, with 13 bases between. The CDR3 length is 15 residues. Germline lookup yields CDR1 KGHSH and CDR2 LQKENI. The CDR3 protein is CASSPADRIDTEAFF. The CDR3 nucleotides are TGTGCCAGCTCACCAGCAGACAGGATCGACACTGAAGCTTTCTTT.

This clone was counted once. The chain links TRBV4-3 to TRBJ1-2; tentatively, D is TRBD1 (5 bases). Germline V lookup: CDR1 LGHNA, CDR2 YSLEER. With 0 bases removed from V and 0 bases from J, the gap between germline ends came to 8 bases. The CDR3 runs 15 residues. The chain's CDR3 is CASSQDKGTNYGYTF. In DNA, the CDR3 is TGCGCCAGCAGCCAAGATAAGGGGACTAACTATGGCTACACCTTC.

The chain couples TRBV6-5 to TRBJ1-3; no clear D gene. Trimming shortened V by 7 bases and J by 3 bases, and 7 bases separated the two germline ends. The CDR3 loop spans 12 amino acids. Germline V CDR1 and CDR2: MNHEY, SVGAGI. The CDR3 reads CASTPLGNTIYF. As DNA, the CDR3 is TGTGCCAGCACCCCCCTTGGAAACACCATATATTTT.

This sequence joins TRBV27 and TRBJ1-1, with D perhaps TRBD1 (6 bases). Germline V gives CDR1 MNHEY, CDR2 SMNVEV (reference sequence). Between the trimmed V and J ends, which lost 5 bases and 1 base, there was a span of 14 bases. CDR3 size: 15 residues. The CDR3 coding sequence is TGTGCCAGCAGTGCCCTAGGGACACCGAACACTGAAGCTTTCTTT. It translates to CASSALGTPNTEAFF.

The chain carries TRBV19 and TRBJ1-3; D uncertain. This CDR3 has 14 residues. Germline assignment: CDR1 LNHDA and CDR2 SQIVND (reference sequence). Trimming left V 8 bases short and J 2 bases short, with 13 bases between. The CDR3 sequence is CASGRGGPGNTIYF. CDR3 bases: TGTGCCAGTGGCCGTGGAGGTCCTGGAAACACCATATATTTT.

The CDR3 DNA is TGTGCCAGCAGCTTTGGGGGGGGGCGTGAGACCCAGTACTTC. Its translation is CASSFGGGRETQYF. The chain couples TRBV11-3 to TRBJ2-5; a weak D match, TRBD2 (7 bases). The V gene lost 3 bases and the J gene lost 5 bases, with 13 bases spanning the gap. This CDR3 comprises 14 residues. CDR1 SGHNT and CDR2 YENEEA come from the germline V gene.

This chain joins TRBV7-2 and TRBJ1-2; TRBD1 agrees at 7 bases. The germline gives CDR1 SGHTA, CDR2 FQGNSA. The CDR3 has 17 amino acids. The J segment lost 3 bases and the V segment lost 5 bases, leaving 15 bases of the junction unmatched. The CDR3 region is CASSPFFPGQLDYGYTF. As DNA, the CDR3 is TGTGCCAGCAGCCCTTTTTTCCCGGGACAGCTTGACTATGGCTACACCTTC.

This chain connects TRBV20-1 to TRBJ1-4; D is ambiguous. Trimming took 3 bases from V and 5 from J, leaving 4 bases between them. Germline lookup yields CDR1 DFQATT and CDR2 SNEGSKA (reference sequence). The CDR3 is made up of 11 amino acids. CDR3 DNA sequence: TGCAGTGCTAGCTTAAATGAAAAACTGTTTTTT. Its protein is CSASLNEKLFF.

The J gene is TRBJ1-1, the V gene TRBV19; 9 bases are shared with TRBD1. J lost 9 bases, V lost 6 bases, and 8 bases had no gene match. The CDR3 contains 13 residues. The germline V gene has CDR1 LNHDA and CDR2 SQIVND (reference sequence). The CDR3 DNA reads TGTGCCAGTAGCCGGGACAGGGACTTCAAAGCTTTCTTT. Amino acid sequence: CASSRDRDFKAFF. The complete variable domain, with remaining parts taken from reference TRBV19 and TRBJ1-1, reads DGGITQSPKYLFRKEGQNVTLSCEQNLNHDAMYWYRQDPGQGLRLIYYSQIVNDFQKGDIAEGYSVSREKKESFPLTVTSAQKNPTAFYLCASSRDRDFKAFFGQGTRLTVV.

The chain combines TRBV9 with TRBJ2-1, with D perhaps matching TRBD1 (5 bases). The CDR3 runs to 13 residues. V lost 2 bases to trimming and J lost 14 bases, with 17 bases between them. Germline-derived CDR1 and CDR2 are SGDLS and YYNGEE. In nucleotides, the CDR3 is TGTGCCAGCAGCGTTGACAGTGGGAAGGTTGAGTTCTTC. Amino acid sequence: CASSVDSGKVEFF.

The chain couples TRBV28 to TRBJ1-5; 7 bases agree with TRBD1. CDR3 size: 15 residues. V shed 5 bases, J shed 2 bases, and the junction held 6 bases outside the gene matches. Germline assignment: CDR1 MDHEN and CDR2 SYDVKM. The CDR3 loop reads CASSPPRGGNQPQHF. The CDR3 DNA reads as TGTGCCAGCAGTCCCCCCAGGGGGGGCAATCAGCCCCAGCATTTT. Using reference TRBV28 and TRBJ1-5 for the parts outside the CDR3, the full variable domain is DVKVTQSSRYLVKRTGEKVFLECVQDMDHENMFWYRQDPGLGLRLIYFSYDVKMKEKGDIPEGYSVSREKKERFSLILESASTNQTSMYLCASSPPRGGNQPQHFGDGTRLSIL.

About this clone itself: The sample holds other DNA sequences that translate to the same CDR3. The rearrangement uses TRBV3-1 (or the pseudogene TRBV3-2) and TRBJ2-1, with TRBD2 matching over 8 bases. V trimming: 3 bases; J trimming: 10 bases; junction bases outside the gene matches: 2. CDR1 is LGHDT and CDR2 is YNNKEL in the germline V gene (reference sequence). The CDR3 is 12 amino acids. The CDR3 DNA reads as TGTGCCAGCAGCCACCGGGGGGGGGAGCAGTTCTTC. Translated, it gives CASSHRGGEQFF.

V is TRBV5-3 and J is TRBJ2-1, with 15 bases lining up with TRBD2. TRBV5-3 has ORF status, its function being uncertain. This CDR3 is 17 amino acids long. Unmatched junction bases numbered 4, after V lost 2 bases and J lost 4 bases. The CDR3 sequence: CARSFPGTSGGYNEQFF. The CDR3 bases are TGTGCCAGAAGCTTTCCCGGGACTAGCGGGGGGTACAATGAGCAGTTCTTC.

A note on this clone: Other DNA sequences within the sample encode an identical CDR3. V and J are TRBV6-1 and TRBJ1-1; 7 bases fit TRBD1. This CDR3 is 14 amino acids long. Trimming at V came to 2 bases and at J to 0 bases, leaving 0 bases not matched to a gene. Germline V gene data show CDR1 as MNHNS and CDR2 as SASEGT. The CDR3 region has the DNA TGTGCCAGCAGTGAAACAGGGGTGAACACTGAAGCTTTCTTT. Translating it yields CASSETGVNTEAFF.

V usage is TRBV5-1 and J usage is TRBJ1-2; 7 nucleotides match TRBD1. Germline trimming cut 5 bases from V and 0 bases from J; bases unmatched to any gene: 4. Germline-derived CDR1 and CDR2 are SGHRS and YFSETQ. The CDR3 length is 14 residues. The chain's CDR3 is CASRLGTANYGYTF. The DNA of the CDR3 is TGCGCCAGCAGGCTCGGGACAGCTAACTATGGCTACACCTTC.

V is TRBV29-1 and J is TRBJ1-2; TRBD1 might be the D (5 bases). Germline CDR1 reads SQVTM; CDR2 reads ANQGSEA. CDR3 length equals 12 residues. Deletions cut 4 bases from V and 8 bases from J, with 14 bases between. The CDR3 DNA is TGCAGCGTTGTTTCGGGGGTGAGGGGCTACACCTTC. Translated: CSVVSGVRGYTF.

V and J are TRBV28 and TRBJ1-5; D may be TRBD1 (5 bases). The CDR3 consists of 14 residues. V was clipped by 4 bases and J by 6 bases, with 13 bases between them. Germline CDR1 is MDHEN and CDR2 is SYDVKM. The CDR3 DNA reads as TGTGCCAGCAGTTCCTTAGGGGAGGTTCAGCCCCAGCATTTT. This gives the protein CASSSLGEVQPQHF. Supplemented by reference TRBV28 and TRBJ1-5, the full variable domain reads DVKVTQSSRYLVKRTGEKVFLECVQDMDHENMFWYRQDPGLGLRLIYFSYDVKMKEKGDIPEGYSVSREKKERFSLILESASTNQTSMYLCASSSLGEVQPQHFGDGTRLSIL.

Here the CDR3 reads CASSVPTSGVSGELFF. CDR3 nucleotide sequence: TGTGCCAGCAGCGTACCCACTAGCGGGGTGAGCGGGGAGCTGTTTTTT. This rearrangement joins TRBV5-4 to TRBJ2-2; 10 bases line up with TRBD2. V lost 4 bases, J lost 7 bases, and 10 bases stayed unmatched. The germline CDR1 and CDR2 sequences are SGHNT and YYREEE (reference sequence). This CDR3 has 16 amino acids.

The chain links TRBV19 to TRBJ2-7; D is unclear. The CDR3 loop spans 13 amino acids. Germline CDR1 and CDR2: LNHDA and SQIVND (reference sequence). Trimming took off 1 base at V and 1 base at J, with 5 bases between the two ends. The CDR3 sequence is CASSIARSYEQYF. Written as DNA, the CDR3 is TGTGCCAGTAGTATAGCGCGTTCCTACGAGCAGTACTTC.

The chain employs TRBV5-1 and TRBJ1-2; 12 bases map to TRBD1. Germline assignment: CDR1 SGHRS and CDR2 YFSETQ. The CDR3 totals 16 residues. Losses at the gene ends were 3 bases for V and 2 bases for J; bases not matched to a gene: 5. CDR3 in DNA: TGCGCCAGCAGCTACCGGGACAGGGGGCTGAACTATGGCTACACCTTC. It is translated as CASSYRDRGLNYGYTF.

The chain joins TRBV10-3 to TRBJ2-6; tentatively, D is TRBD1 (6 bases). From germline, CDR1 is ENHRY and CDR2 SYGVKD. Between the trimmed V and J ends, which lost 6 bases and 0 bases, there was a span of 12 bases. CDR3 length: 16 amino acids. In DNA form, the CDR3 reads TGTGCCATCAGAGAACAGGGAAGCTCTGGGGCCAACGTCCTGACTTTC. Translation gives CAIREQGSSGANVLTF.

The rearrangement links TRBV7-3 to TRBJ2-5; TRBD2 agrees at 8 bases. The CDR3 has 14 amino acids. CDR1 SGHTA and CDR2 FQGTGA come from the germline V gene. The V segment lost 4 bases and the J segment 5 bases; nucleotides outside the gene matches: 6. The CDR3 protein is CASSSPGLGETQYF. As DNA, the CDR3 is TGTGCCAGCAGCTCCCCGGGACTAGGGGAGACCCAGTACTTC.

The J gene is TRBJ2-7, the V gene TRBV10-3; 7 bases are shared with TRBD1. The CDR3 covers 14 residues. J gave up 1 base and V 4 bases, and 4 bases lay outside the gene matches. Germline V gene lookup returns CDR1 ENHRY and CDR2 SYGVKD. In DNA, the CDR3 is TGTGCCATCAGTGGCTGGGACAGTTCCTACGAGCAGTACTTC. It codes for CAISGWDSSYEQYF.

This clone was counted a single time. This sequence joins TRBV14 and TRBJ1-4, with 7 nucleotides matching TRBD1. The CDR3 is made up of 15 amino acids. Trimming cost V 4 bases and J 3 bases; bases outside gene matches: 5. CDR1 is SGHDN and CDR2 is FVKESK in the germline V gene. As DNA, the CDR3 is TGTGCCAGCAGCCCATCACAGGGGCCTAATGAAAAACTGTTTTTT. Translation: CASSPSQGPNEKLFF.

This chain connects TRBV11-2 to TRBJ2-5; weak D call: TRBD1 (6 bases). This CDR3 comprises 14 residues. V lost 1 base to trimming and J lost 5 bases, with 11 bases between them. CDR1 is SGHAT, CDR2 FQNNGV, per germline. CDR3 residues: CASSLGGPRETQYF. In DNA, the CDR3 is TGTGCCAGCAGCTTAGGGGGGCCGCGGGAGACCCAGTACTTC.

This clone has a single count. CDR3 in amino acids: CASRQQGGGYEQYF. CDR3 sequence (DNA): TGTGCCAGCAGGCAACAGGGGGGTGGCTACGAGCAGTACTTC. The chain combines TRBV2 with TRBJ2-7; TRBD1 agrees at 8 bases. This CDR3 spans 14 amino acids. The germline V gene encodes CDR1 SNHLY and CDR2 FYNNEI. The trim removed 6 bases at V and 3 bases at J, leaving 7 bases unmatched.

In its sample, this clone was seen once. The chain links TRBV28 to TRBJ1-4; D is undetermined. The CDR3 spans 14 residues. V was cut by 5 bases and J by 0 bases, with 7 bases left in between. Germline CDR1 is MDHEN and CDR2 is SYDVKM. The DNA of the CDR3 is TGTGCCAGCAGTCCGTCCCCAACTAATGAAAAACTGTTTTTT. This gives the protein CASSPSPTNEKLFF.

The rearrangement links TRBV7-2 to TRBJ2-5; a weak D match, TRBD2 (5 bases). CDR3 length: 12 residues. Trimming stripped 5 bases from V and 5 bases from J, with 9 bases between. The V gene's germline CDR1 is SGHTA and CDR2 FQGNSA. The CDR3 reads CASSQTGETQYF. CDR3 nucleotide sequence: TGTGCCAGCAGCCAAACGGGGGAGACCCAGTACTTC.

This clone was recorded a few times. The DNA of the CDR3 is TGTGCCAGCAGCGCAAGACCGGGAGGCTACGAGCAGTACTTC. As protein: CASSARPGGYEQYF. The J gene is TRBJ2-7, the V gene TRBV5-4; 7 bases align to TRBD2. The germline V gene encodes CDR1 SGHNT and CDR2 YYREEE (reference sequence). The CDR3 has 14 amino acids. The J segment lost 3 bases and the V segment lost 4 bases, leaving 7 bases of the junction unmatched. The entire variable domain, with the rest obtained from reference TRBV5-4 and TRBJ2-7, is as follows: ETGVTQSPTHLIKTRGQQVTLRCSSQSGHNTVSWYQQALGQGPQFIFQYYREEENGRGNFPPRFSGLQFPNYSSELNVNALELDDSALYLCASSARPGGYEQYFGPGTRLTVT.

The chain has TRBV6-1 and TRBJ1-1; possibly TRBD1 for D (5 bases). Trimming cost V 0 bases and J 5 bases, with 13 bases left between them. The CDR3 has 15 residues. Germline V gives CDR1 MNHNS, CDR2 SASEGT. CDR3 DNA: TGTGCCAGCAGTGAAGCGCGCATGGGGGGGACTGAAGCTTTCTTT. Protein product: CASSEARMGGTEAFF.